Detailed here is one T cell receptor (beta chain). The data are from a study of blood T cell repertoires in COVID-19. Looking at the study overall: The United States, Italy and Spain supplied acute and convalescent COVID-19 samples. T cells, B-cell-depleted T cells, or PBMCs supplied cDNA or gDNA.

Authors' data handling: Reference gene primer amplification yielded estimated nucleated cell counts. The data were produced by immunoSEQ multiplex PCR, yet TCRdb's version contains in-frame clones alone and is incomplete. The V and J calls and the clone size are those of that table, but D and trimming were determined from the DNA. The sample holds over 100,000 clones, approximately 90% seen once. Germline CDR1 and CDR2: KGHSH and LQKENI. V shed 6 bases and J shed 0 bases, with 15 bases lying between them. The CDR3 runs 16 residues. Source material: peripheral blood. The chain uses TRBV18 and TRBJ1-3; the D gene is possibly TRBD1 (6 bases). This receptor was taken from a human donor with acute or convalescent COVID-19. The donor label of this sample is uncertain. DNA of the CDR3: TGTGCCAGCTCCGAAAATACAGGGTTCTCTGGAAACACCATATATTTT. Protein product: CASSENTGFSGNTIYF.